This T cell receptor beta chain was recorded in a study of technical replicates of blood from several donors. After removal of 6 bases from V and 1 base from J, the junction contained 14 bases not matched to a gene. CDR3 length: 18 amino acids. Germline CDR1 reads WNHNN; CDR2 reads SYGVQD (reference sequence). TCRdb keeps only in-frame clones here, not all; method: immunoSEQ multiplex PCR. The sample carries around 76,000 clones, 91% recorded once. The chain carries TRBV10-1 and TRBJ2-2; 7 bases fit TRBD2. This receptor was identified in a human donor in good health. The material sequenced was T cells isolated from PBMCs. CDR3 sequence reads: CASSPSSGIYGNTGELFF. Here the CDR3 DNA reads TGCGCCAGCAGCCCGAGCAGCGGGATTTATGGGAACACCGGGGAGCTGTTTTTT.